The T cell receptor (beta chain) described here comes from a study of T cell responses to AZD1222 COVID-19 vaccine. Study-level points and caveats: Sampled repertoires all dated from after the peak T cell response. Clonal diversity was possibly underestimated; the donors were predominantly white British and more often female.

Produced via immunoSEQ multiplex PCR; TCRdb's table is partial and in-frame only. The sample lists 150,000 to 200,000 clones, around nine tenths occurring once. The CDR3 has 16 residues. Germline CDR1 and CDR2: SQVTM and ANQGSEA. V shed 4 bases and J shed 2 bases, with 19 bases lying between them. To note about this clone: Its specificity is not known.

The sequenced sample was peripheral blood, obtained on day 0 of AZD1222 vaccination. This receptor was obtained from an adult in good health. V gene TRBV29-1 combines with J gene TRBJ2-3, with D possibly TRBD2 on 6 matching bases. The CDR3 DNA sequence: TGCAGCGTTGCCTTCACCGTTCAGGGACTCACAGATACGCAGTATTTT. Translating it yields CSVAFTVQGLTDTQYF.